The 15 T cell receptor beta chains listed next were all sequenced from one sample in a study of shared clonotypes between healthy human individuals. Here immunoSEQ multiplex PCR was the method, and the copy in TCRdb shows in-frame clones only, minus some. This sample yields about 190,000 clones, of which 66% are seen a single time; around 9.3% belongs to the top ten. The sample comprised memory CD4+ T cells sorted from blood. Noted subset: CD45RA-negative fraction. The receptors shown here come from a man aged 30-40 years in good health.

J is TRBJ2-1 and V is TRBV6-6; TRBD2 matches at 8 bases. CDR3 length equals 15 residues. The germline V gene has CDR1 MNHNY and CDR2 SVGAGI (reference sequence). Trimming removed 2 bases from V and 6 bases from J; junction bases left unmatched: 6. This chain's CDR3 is CASSYQTGTSNEQFF. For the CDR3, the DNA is TGTGCCAGCAGTTACCAAACCGGGACTAGCAATGAGCAGTTCTTC.

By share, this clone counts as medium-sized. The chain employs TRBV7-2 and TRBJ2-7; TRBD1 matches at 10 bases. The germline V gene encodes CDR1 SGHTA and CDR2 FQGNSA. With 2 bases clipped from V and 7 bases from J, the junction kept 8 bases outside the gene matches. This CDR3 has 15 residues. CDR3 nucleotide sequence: TGTGCCAGCAGCTTAACCGGGACAGGGGTGTTAGAGCAGTACTTC. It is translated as CASSLTGTGVLEQYF. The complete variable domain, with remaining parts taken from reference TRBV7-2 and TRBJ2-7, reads GAGVSQSPSNKVTEKGKDVELRCDPISGHTALYWYRQSLGQGLEFLIYFQGNSAPDKSGLPSDRFSAERTGGSVSTLTIQRTQQEDSAVYLCASSLTGTGVLEQYFGPGTRLTVT.

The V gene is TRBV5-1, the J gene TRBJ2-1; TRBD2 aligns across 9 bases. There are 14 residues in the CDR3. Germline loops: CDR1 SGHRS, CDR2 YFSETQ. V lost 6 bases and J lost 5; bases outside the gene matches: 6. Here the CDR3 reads CASTPRLADNEQFF. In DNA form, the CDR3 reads TGCGCCAGCACGCCACGACTAGCGGACAATGAGCAGTTCTTC.

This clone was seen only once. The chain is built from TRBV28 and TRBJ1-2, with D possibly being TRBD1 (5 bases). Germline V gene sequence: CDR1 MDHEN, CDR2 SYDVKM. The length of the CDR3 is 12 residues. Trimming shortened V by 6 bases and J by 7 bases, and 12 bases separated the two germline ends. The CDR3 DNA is TGTGCCAGCAGAGCCGGGGGTGGTGGCTACACCTTC. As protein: CASRAGGGGYTF.

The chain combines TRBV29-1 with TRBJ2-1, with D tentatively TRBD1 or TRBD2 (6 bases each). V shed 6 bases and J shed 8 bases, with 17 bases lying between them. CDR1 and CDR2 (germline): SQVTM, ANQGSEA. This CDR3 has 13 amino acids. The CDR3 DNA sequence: TGCAGCGTCGGGGGCTGGGGGCTGGATGAGCAGTTCTTC. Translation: CSVGGWGLDEQFF.

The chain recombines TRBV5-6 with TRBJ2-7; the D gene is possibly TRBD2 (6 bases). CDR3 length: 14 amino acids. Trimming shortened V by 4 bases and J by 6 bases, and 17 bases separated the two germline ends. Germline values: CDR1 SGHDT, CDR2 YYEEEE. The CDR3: CASSRRASGAEQYF. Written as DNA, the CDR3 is TGTGCCAGCAGCCGTCGCGCCTCGGGAGCCGAGCAGTACTTC.

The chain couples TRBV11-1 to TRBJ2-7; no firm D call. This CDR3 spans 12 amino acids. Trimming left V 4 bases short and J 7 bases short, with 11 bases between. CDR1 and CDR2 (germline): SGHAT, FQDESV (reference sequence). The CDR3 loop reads CASSYIHREQYF. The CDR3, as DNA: TGTGCCAGCAGCTATATCCATCGGGAGCAGTACTTC. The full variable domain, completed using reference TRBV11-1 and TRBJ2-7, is EAEVAQSPRYKITEKSQAVAFWCDPISGHATLYWYRQILGQGPELLVQFQDESVVDDSQLPKDRFSAERLKGVDSTLKIQPAELGDSAMYLCASSYIHREQYFGPGTRLTVT.

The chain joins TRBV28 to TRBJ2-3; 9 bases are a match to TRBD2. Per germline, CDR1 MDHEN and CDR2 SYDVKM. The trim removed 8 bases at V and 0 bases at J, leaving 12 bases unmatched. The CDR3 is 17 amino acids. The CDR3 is CASSVSGGITSTDTQYF. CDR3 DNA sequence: TGTGCCAGCTCGGTTAGCGGGGGAATAACTAGCACAGATACGCAGTATTTT.

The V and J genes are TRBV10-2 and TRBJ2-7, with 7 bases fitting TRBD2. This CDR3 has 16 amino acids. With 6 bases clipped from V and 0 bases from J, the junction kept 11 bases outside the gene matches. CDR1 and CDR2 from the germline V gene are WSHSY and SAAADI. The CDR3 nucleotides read TGCGCCAGCAGGCGGGGGAGGGTCGGGAGCTCCTACGAGCAGTACTTC. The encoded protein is CASRRGRVGSSYEQYF.

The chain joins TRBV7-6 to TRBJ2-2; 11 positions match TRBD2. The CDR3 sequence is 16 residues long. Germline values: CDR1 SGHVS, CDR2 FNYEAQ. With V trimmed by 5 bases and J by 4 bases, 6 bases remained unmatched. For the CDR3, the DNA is TGTGCCAGCAGCGAGACGGGACTAGCGGTCACCGGGGAGCTGTTTTTT. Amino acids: CASSETGLAVTGELFF.

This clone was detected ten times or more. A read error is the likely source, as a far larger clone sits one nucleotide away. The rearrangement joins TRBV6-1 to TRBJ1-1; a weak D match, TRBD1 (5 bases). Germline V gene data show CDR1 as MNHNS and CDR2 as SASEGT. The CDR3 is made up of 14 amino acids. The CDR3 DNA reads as TGTGCCCGCAGTGAAGTGGGGGGGGGTACTGAAGCTTTCTTT. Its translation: CARSEVGGGTEAFF.

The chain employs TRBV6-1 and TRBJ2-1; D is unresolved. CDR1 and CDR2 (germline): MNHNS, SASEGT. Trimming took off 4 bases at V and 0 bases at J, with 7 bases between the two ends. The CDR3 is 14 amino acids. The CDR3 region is CASSGLSSYNEQFF. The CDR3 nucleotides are TGTGCCAGCAGTGGGCTGAGCTCCTACAATGAGCAGTTCTTC.

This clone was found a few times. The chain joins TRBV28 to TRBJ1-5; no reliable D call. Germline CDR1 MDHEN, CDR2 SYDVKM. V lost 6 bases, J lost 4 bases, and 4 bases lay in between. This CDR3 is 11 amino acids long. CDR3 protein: CASRTNQPQHF. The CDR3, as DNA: TGTGCCAGCAGGACGAATCAGCCCCAGCATTTT.

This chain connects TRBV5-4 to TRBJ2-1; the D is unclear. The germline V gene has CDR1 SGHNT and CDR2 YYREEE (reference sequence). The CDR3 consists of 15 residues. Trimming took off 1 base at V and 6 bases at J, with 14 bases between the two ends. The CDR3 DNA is TGTGCCAGCAGCTTGAGTGGCTCTTTCCCCAATGAGCAGTTCTTC. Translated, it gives CASSLSGSFPNEQFF.

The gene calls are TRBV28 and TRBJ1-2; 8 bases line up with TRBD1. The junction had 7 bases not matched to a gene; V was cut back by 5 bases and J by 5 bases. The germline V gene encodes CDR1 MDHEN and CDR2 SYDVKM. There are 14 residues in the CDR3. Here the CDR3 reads CASSPQGGAYGYTF. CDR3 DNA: TGTGCCAGCAGTCCACAGGGGGGGGCATATGGCTACACCTTC.